The clone carrying this T cell receptor (beta chain) occurred many times. Its antigen is currently unknown. The source of the sample is a study of response to subunit inactivated influenza vaccine. Study-level results: There was a suggestion from the authors that each seasonal influenza vaccination recruits few new T cells.

The trim removed 6 bases at V and 6 bases at J, leaving 5 bases unmatched. The CDR3 runs to 14 residues. TCRdb ran MiXCR on the RT-PCR reads and lists one entry per CDR3 protein. The sample has under 750,000 distinct CDR3 sequences; about 12% are singletons. The origin of this receptor is a man aged 45-60 years who received an inactivated influenza vaccine. This sequence joins TRBV12-3 or TRBV12-4 and TRBJ2-3; TRBD1 matches 11 bases. Sequencing used PBMCs from blood, obtained on the day of vaccination. The CDR3 bases are TGTGCCAGCAGCCCCTGGGACAGGGGGGATACGCAGTATTTT. Translation: CASSPWDRGDTQYF.